Each of the 5 T cell receptor beta chains below was sequenced from the same sample in a study of PD-1 blockade in classical Hodgkin lymphoma. Clones were sequenced by immunoSEQ multiplex PCR, and TCRdb holds only the in-frame ones, with some missing. The sample includes approximately 17,000 clones, roughly 67% seen only once; the top ten take around 8.3%. After autologous stem cell transplantation all patients relapsed, and prior brentuximab vedotin exposure differed between cohorts. Here the sequenced sample was peripheral blood mononuclear cells (PBMCs), taken before the second cycle of nivolumab. The receptor set was obtained from a human donor with classical Hodgkin lymphoma.

The chain links TRBV9 to TRBJ1-3; 10 positions agree with TRBD1. V lost 0 bases, J lost 3 bases, and 9 bases stayed unmatched. CDR3 size: 18 residues. The germline gives CDR1 SGDLS, CDR2 YYNGEE. The CDR3 DNA reads as TGTGCCAGCAGCGTAGCTTTCGACAGGGGGCGGGATGGAAACACCATATATTTT. Its protein is CASSVAFDRGRDGNTIYF. Full variable domain (remainder filled in from reference TRBV9 and TRBJ1-3): DSGVTQTPKHLITATGQRVTLRCSPRSGDLSVYWYQQSLDQGLQFLIQYYNGEERAKGNILERFSAQQFPDLHSELNLSSLELGDSALYFCASSVAFDRGRDGNTIYFGEGSWLTVV.

This chain joins TRBV6-1 and TRBJ2-2; D remains unclear. The CDR3 contains 13 residues. Per the germline V gene, CDR1 is MNHNS and CDR2 is SASEGT. Trimming shortened V by 6 bases and J by 6 bases, and 11 bases separated the two germline ends. CDR3 in DNA: TGTGCCAGCAGATTCCATGGGGCCGGGGAGCTGTTTTTT. This gives the protein CASRFHGAGELFF.

A single count supports this clone. The chain carries TRBV30 and TRBJ2-6; 11 bases are shared with TRBD2. V dropped 5 bases and J dropped 0; count of bases not matched to a gene: 9. The CDR3 covers 18 residues. Germline V gene lookup returns CDR1 GTSNPN and CDR2 SVGIG (reference sequence). DNA of the CDR3: TGTGCCTGGTGCAGTAGCGGGAGGGAATCCTCTGGGGCCAACGTCCTGACTTTC. This encodes CAWCSSGRESSGANVLTF.

This sequence joins TRBV5-1 and TRBJ2-5, with a possible D match to TRBD2 (6 bases). Germline V gives CDR1 SGHRS, CDR2 YFSETQ. The ends were cut back, 1 base at V and 3 bases at J, with 10 bases in the middle. The CDR3 totals 14 residues. The CDR3 DNA follows: TGCGCCAGCAGCTTGACTAGCCTAGAAGAGACCCAGTACTTC. Its translation: CASSLTSLEETQYF.

The rearrangement joins TRBV4-1 to TRBJ2-1; 7 nucleotides line up with TRBD1. Trimming took 3 bases from V and 3 from J; bases not matched to a gene: 8. The length of the CDR3 is 16 residues. Germline V gene data show CDR1 as MGHRA and CDR2 as YSYEKL. CDR3 DNA sequence: TGCGCCAGCAGCCAGCGCCGGGACAGCCTCTACAATGAGCAGTTCTTC. The encoded protein is CASSQRRDSLYNEQFF.